A selection of T cell receptor beta chains follows, all from one sample in a study of blood T cell repertoires in COVID-19. Assay used: immunoSEQ multiplex PCR; TCRdb lists only in-frame clones, some missing. The top ten clones hold 1.5% to 2% of a sample with around 250,000 clones, 80% to 90% of them seen once. The material sequenced was PBMCs or T cells enriched from blood (not recorded which). The receptor source for this set is a woman aged 45-59 years who had recovered from COVID-19. CDR3s include the opening cysteine and the closing phenylalanine or tryptophan. Fields, in order: D gene, V gene, clone size, J gene, CDR3 DNA, CDR3 protein. A D gene is named only where the DNA matches it firmly. Clone size is stated in some rows and not others, as once, few, many or a class when expanded.

D: TRBD1
V: TRBV27
size: -
J: TRBJ1-6
DNA: TGTGCCAGCATGGGACAGGGAGCCATCGTACTAAATTCACCCCTCCACTTT
CDR3: CASMGQGAIVLNSPLHF

D: -
V: TRBV7-2
size: -
J: TRBJ1-3
DNA: TGTGCCAGCAGCTTTACTGGGAGCTCTGGAAACACCATATATTTT
CDR3: CASSFTGSSGNTIYF

D: TRBD1
V: TRBV27
size: -
J: TRBJ2-4
DNA: TGTGCCAGCAGTAGGGGACAGGGCAGGGCCAAAAACATTCAGTACTTC
CDR3: CASSRGQGRAKNIQYF

D: TRBD2
V: TRBV7-2
size: -
J: TRBJ2-7
DNA: TGTGCCAGCAGCTTAGATGGAATCCGACTAGCGGGAGACGACGAGCAGTACTTC
CDR3: CASSLDGIRLAGDDEQYF

D: -
V: TRBV18
size: -
J: TRBJ2-5
DNA: TGTGCCAGCTCACCATCTTCGGGGGACGAGACCCAGTACTTC
CDR3: CASSPSSGDETQYF

D: TRBD1
V: TRBV25-1
size: -
J: TRBJ2-7
DNA: TGTGCCAGCAGTGAAGCTAGGGGCCGGGACAGGGACTACGAGCAGTACTTC
CDR3: CASSEARGRDRDYEQYF

D: TRBD1
V: TRBV12-3/TRBV12-4
size: -
J: TRBJ2-3
DNA: TGTGCCAGCAGTACGGACAGGGGAGATACGCAGTATTTT
CDR3: CASSTDRGDTQYF

D: TRBD1
V: TRBV3-1/TRBV3-2
size: -
J: TRBJ2-7
DNA: TGTGCCAGCAGCCCAGGGGGCAGAGGGGGCGAGCAGTACTTC
CDR3: CASSPGGRGGEQYF

D: TRBD1
V: TRBV6-5
size: -
J: TRBJ2-1
DNA: TGTGCCAGCAGTACTCCCGGGACAGGTTACAATGAGCAGTTCTTC
CDR3: CASSTPGTGYNEQFF

D: TRBD2
V: TRBV27
size: -
J: TRBJ2-1
DNA: TGTGCCAGCAGTACCGGACTAGCCAAGAACAATGAGCAGTTCTTC
CDR3: CASSTGLAKNNEQFF

D: TRBD1
V: TRBV28
size: -
J: TRBJ1-2
DNA: TGTGCCAGCAGCCCTGGGGGACAGGGTAACTATGGCTACACCTTC
CDR3: CASSPGGQGNYGYTF

D: -
V: TRBV19
size: -
J: TRBJ1-1
DNA: TGTGCCAGTAGTATAGATAGAGAGCTGAACACTGAAGCTTTCTTT
CDR3: CASSIDRELNTEAFF

D: TRBD1
V: TRBV27
size: once
J: TRBJ1-1
DNA: TGTGCCAGCAGTCTGTGGGACAGGGGAAACACTGAAGCTTTCTTT
CDR3: CASSLWDRGNTEAFF

D: -
V: TRBV5-1
size: -
J: TRBJ1-2
DNA: TGCGCCAGCAGCTTGGACAGGGCTTCGAGAGGCTACACCTTC
CDR3: CASSLDRASRGYTF

D: TRBD2
V: TRBV5-1
size: -
J: TRBJ2-1
DNA: TGCGCCAGCAGCTTGGGAGGCGGGACTACATCCTACAATGAGCAGTTCTTC
CDR3: CASSLGGGTTSYNEQFF

D: TRBD1
V: TRBV28
size: -
J: TRBJ1-1
DNA: TGTGCCAGTCCGGGACAGGGGGCCGCCACTGAAGCTTTCTTT
CDR3: CASPGQGAATEAFF

D: TRBD2
V: TRBV5-6
size: -
J: TRBJ2-3
DNA: TGTGCCAGCAGCCCTCGACTAGCGGGAGGGCCCTCAGATACGCAGTATTTT
CDR3: CASSPRLAGGPSDTQYF

D: TRBD2
V: TRBV6-4
size: -
J: TRBJ2-2
DNA: TGTGCCAGCGGACTAGCATCCACCGGGGAGCTGTTTTTT
CDR3: CASGLASTGELFF

D: -
V: TRBV27
size: -
J: TRBJ2-5
DNA: TGTGCCAGCAGTTTATGGGGGCAGGGACCAGAGACCCAGTACTTC
CDR3: CASSLWGQGPETQYF

D: -
V: TRBV2
size: -
J: TRBJ2-3
DNA: TGTGCCAGCAGTGAGCGGGCAGGGGGCACAGATACGCAGTATTTT
CDR3: CASSERAGGTDTQYF

D: TRBD1
V: TRBV28
size: -
J: TRBJ1-5
DNA: TGTGCCAGCACCTCAGGGGGAAGGCAGCCCCAGCATTTT
CDR3: CASTSGGRQPQHF

D: TRBD1
V: TRBV7-9
size: -
J: TRBJ1-2
DNA: TGTGCCAGCAGCTTAGGGACAGGGAATGGCTACACCTTC
CDR3: CASSLGTGNGYTF

D: TRBD1
V: TRBV7-9
size: -
J: TRBJ1-3
DNA: TGTGCCAGCAGCCTACAGGGGTCTGGAAACACCATATATTTT
CDR3: CASSLQGSGNTIYF

D: TRBD1
V: TRBV7-2
size: -
J: TRBJ2-5
DNA: TGTGCCAGCAGCCGGAGGACAGGGCAAGAGACCCAGTACTTC
CDR3: CASSRRTGQETQYF